Shown below are 25 T cell receptor beta chains from a single sample sequenced in a study of identical twins. MiXCR was run by TCRdb on the 5' RACE reads, yielding one entry per CDR3 protein. This table has about 730,000 distinct CDR3 sequences, roughly 20% appearing once. These same records also appear under a second study, on T cells expressing NK-cell markers.

The source material was PBMCs. The receptors originated from a woman in her late teens or twenties in good health.

CDR3 nucleotide sequence: TGTGCCAGCAGCCAGCCTCGAGGAGCTTTCTTT. Amino acid sequence: CASSQPRGAFF. The V call is TRBV6-6, the J call TRBJ1-1; D is undetermined. CDR1 and CDR2 from the germline V gene are MNHNY and SVGAGI (reference sequence). V was pared by 6 bases and J by 10 bases, with 12 bases between. This CDR3 is built from 11 residues.

A word on this clonotype: At one boundary the junction diverges from the germline segment, which might be a read error. This chain links TRBV12-3 or TRBV12-4 with TRBJ2-3; no clear D gene. The CDR3 totals 13 residues. The CDR3 spells CACSFEVTDTQYF. CDR3 in DNA: TGTGCCTGCAGTTTTGAGGTAACGGATACGCAGTATTTT.

The V call is TRBV7-9, the J call TRBJ2-7; the D gene could be TRBD1 or TRBD2 (6 bases each). The CDR3 extends over 16 amino acids. The germline V gene has CDR1 SEHNR and CDR2 FQNEAQ (reference sequence). V lost 4 bases and J 5 bases, leaving 21 bases between the germline ends. CDR3 loop: CASSSGTWGALNEQYF. The CDR3 DNA is TGTGCCAGCAGCTCGGGTACATGGGGGGCGCTTAACGAGCAGTACTTC.

The chain joins TRBV7-3 to TRBJ2-3; 8 bases are shared with TRBD2. CDR1 is SGHTA and CDR2 is FQGTGA in the germline V gene. With V trimmed by 8 bases and J by 4 bases, 8 bases remained unmatched. The CDR3 extends over 14 amino acids. The CDR3 nucleotides read TGTGCCAGCCGTACTAGCGGATTAGCAGATACGCAGTATTTT. It specifies CASRTSGLADTQYF.

This clonotype came up many times. The rearrangement joins TRBV9 to TRBJ1-1; a weak D match, TRBD1 (6 bases). Germline assignment: CDR1 SGDLS and CDR2 YYNGEE. This CDR3 region has 15 residues. V shed 2 bases and J shed 2 bases, with 13 bases lying between them. The CDR3 protein is CASSVEGGSNTEAFF. Written as DNA, the CDR3 is TGTGCCAGCAGCGTTGAGGGGGGTTCCAACACTGAAGCTTTCTTT.

The genes are TRBV9 and TRBJ2-7, with 7 nucleotides matching TRBD1. This CDR3 has 13 residues. Germline CDR1 SGDLS, CDR2 YYNGEE. The ends lost 3 bases at V and 7 bases at J; junction bases unmatched: 7. CDR3 bases: TGTGCCAGCAGCGCCCGACAGGGCGGGGAGCAGTACTTC. It is translated as CASSARQGGEQYF.

This chain links TRBV7-9 with TRBJ1-2, with D tentatively TRBD1 (6 bases). Trimming removed 3 bases at V and 4 bases at J, with 15 bases between. Germline loops: CDR1 SEHNR, CDR2 FQNEAQ (reference sequence). This CDR3 has 15 amino acids. The CDR3 nucleotides read TGTGCCAGCAGCTTGGGGGCCAGACAACCCTATGGCTACACCTTC. Its translation: CASSLGARQPYGYTF.

This clonotype was counted only a few times. V is TRBV5-6 and J is TRBJ2-7; a possible D gene is TRBD2 (5 bases). This CDR3 region has 12 residues. CDR1 is SGHDT and CDR2 is YYEEEE in the germline V gene. Trimming pared 6 bases from V and 0 bases from J, leaving 7 bases between. CDR3 sequence: CASTEGSYEQYF. CDR3 DNA sequence: TGTGCCAGCACAGAGGGCTCCTACGAGCAGTACTTC.

This clonotype was counted ten times or more. The chain employs TRBV2 and TRBJ2-1; 7 positions agree with TRBD2. The V segment lost 1 base and the J segment 10 bases; nucleotides outside the gene matches: 13. The germline V gene encodes CDR1 SNHLY and CDR2 FYNNEI. The CDR3 extends over 16 amino acids. The CDR3 region has the DNA TGTGCCAGCAGTGAAGGGGGCGGGAGAAGCCGATGGGAGCAGTTCTTC. It encodes CASSEGGGRSRWEQFF.

The rearrangement uses TRBV20-1 and TRBJ2-1, with TRBD1 identical over 8 bases. CDR3 length equals 14 residues. With 5 bases clipped from V and 7 bases from J, the junction kept 10 bases outside the gene matches. Germline assignment: CDR1 DFQATT and CDR2 SNEGSKA (reference sequence). In nucleotides, the CDR3 is TGCAGTGCTCTCTCCTGGACAGGGCGGAATGAGCAGTTCTTC. It codes for CSALSWTGRNEQFF.

This clonotype was seen more than once but under ten times. The chain recombines TRBV10-3 with TRBJ2-7; no clear D gene. CDR1 ENHRY and CDR2 SYGVKD come from the germline V gene. The CDR3 length is 12 residues. Trimming left V 2 bases short and J 1 base short, with 3 bases between. CDR3 bases: TGTGCCATCAGTGAGGCTTCCTACGAGCAGTACTTC. This encodes CAISEASYEQYF.

The chain links TRBV6-5 to TRBJ2-1; TRBD2 is a possible D gene (5 bases). This CDR3 comprises 15 residues. V was clipped by 2 bases and J by 0 bases, with 8 bases between them. Germline V gene lookup returns CDR1 MNHEY and CDR2 SVGAGI. The CDR3 nucleotides are TGTGCCAGCAGTTACCGGGGAACCTCCTACAATGAGCAGTTCTTC. This sequence encodes CASSYRGTSYNEQFF.

The CDR3 DNA follows: TGCAGCGTTGAAGGGACAGGACTGTGGAGCGGGAGATTGTACAATGAGCAGTTCTTC. Protein: CSVEGTGLWSGRLYNEQFF. The J gene is TRBJ2-1, the V gene TRBV29-1; maybe TRBD2 (8 bases). Germline CDR1 reads SQVTM; CDR2 reads ANQGSEA. The CDR3 sequence is 19 residues long. Deletions cut 1 base from V and 4 bases from J, with 26 bases between.

This clonotype was counted many times. The genes are TRBV6-5 and TRBJ1-1, with D uncertain. The CDR3 is 13 amino acids. V was cut by 2 bases and J by 2 bases, with 6 bases left in between. CDR1 and CDR2 (germline): MNHEY, SVGAGI. DNA of the CDR3: TGTGCCAGCAGTTACCAACAAAACACTGAAGCTTTCTTT. It yields the protein CASSYQQNTEAFF.

The table lists this clonotype with many counts. The chain recombines TRBV10-3 with TRBJ2-3; D is uncertain. The CDR3 is made up of 16 amino acids. Germline V gene lookup returns CDR1 ENHRY and CDR2 SYGVKD. The V and J ends lost 0 bases and 0 bases respectively, with 10 bases between them. This CDR3 is CAISESLFPSTDTQYF. DNA for the CDR3: TGTGCCATCAGTGAGTCGCTGTTTCCGAGCACAGATACGCAGTATTTT.

This chain links TRBV11-2 with TRBJ2-3, with D hard to call. Per germline, CDR1 SGHAT and CDR2 FQNNGV. Trimming took off 7 bases at V and 5 bases at J, with 10 bases between the two ends. The CDR3 consists of 12 residues. CDR3 bases: TGTGCCAGCACGGGTTTCATAGATACGCAGTATTTT. Its protein is CASTGFIDTQYF. Full variable domain (outside the CDR3, taken from reference TRBV11-2 and TRBJ2-3): EAGVAQSPRYKIIEKRQSVAFWCNPISGHATLYWYQQILGQGPKLLIQFQNNGVVDDSQLPKDRFSAERLKGVDSTLKIQPAKLEDSAVYLCASTGFIDTQYFGPGTRLTVL.

The chain links TRBV12-3 or TRBV12-4 to TRBJ2-5; a weak D match, TRBD2 (5 bases). The ends were cut back, 2 bases at V and 5 bases at J, with 18 bases in the middle. CDR3 length equals 16 residues. CDR3 sequence: CASSLIIIGEGETQYF. Here the CDR3 DNA reads TGTGCCAGCAGTTTAATAATCATCGGGGAAGGCGAGACCCAGTACTTC.

There are a few counts of this clonotype. This rearrangement joins TRBV5-1 to TRBJ1-4; D gene ambiguous. V lost 1 base and J lost 7, with 14 bases in between. CDR1 is SGHRS and CDR2 is YFSETQ in the germline V gene. The CDR3 totals 15 residues. Here the CDR3 reads CASSLNVPRGEKLFF. CDR3 DNA: TGCGCCAGCAGCTTGAACGTCCCGAGAGGTGAAAAACTGTTTTTT. Full variable domain (rest looked up from reference TRBV5-1 and TRBJ1-4): KAGVTQTPRYLIKTRGQQVTLSCSPISGHRSVSWYQQTPGQGLQFLFEYFSETQRNKGNFPGRFSGRQFSNSRSEMNVSTLELGDSALYLCASSLNVPRGEKLFFGSGTQLSVL.

This clonotype was seen only a few times. The junction and the germline gene differ at one end; a read error may be behind it. The chain carries TRBV12-3 or TRBV12-4 and TRBJ1-1; 9 positions match TRBD1. The CDR3 is 12 residues long. CDR3 nucleotides: TGTGCCAGCAGTCCGGGACAGGGAATAGCTGTCTTT. Translation gives CASSPGQGIAVF.

The chain combines TRBV10-3 with TRBJ2-7; tentative D call: TRBD1 (5 bases). V shed 10 bases and J shed 2 bases, with 12 bases lying between them. The CDR3 loop spans 12 amino acids. Looked up from germline, CDR1 is ENHRY and CDR2 is SYGVKD. The CDR3 region has the DNA TGTGCCACCGGACAACACGCCTACGAGCAGTACTTC. It encodes CATGQHAYEQYF.

This clonotype was counted only a few times. The genes are TRBV10-3 and TRBJ2-1; a possible D gene is TRBD2 (5 bases). From germline, CDR1 is ENHRY and CDR2 SYGVKD. The ends were cut back, 6 bases at V and 0 bases at J, with 15 bases in the middle. The CDR3 totals 16 residues. This chain's CDR3 is CAISSSRGSSYNEQFF. CDR3 nucleotides: TGTGCCATCAGCAGCTCGCGAGGGAGCTCCTACAATGAGCAGTTCTTC.

This clonotype was seen more than once but under ten times. This chain links TRBV12-3 or TRBV12-4 with TRBJ2-7; 14 nucleotides line up with TRBD2. The trim removed 3 bases at V and 12 bases at J, leaving 7 bases unmatched. The length of the CDR3 is 14 residues. CDR3 coding DNA: TGTGCCAGCAGTTTGGGACTAGCGGGAGATCCAAGGTACTTC. It codes for CASSLGLAGDPRYF.

The chain recombines TRBV25-1 with TRBJ2-3, with 10 nucleotides matching TRBD1. This CDR3 spans 16 amino acids. The germline CDR1 and CDR2 sequences are MGHDK and SYGVNS. V trimming: 4 bases; J trimming: 2 bases; junction bases outside the gene matches: 6. The CDR3 DNA follows: TGTGCCAGCAGTGCCCGGACAGGGGGTCACACAGATACGCAGTATTTT. Translating it yields CASSARTGGHTDTQYF.

This clonotype showed up just a few times. V and J are TRBV2 and TRBJ2-1; 8 bases fit TRBD2. CDR1 is SNHLY and CDR2 is FYNNEI in the germline V gene. The CDR3 is 15 amino acids. V lost 2 bases, J lost 4 bases, and 4 bases stayed unmatched. CDR3 in amino acids: CASSEPSGRYNEQFF. CDR3 coding DNA: TGTGCCAGCAGTGAACCCAGCGGGAGATACAATGAGCAGTTCTTC.

The chain is built from TRBV5-1 and TRBJ2-3, with 11 bases identical to TRBD2. Germline V CDR1 and CDR2: SGHRS, YFSETQ. The CDR3 is 15 amino acids. The ends lost 0 bases at V and 7 bases at J; junction bases unmatched: 4. Written as DNA, the CDR3 is TGCGCCAGCAGCTTGGCCGGGACTAGCGGAAATACGCAGTATTTT. This sequence encodes CASSLAGTSGNTQYF.